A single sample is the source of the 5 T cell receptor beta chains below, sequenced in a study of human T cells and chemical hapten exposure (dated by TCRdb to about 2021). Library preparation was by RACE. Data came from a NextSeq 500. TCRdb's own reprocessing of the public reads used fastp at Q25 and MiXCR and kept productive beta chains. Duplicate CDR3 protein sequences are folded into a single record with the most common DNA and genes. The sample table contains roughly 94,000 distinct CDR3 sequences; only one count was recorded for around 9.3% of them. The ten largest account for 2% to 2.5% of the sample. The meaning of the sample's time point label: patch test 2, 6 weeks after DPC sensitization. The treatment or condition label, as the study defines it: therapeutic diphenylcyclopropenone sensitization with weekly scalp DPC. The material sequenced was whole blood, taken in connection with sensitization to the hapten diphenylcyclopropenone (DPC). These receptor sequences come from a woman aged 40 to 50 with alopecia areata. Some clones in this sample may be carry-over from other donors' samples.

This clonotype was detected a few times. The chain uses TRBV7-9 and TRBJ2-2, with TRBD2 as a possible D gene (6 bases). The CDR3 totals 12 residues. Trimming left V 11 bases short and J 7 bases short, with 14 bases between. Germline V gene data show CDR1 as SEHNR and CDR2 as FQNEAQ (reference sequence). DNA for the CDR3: TGTGCCCCGGAGGGTACCGACGGGGAGCTGTTTTTT. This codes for CAPEGTDGELFF.

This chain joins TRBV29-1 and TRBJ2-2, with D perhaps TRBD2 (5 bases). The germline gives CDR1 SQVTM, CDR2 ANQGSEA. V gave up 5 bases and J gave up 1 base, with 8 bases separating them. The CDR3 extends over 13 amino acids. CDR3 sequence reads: CSVPRENTGELFF. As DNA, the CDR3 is TGCAGCGTTCCCCGGGAGAACACCGGGGAGCTGTTTTTT.

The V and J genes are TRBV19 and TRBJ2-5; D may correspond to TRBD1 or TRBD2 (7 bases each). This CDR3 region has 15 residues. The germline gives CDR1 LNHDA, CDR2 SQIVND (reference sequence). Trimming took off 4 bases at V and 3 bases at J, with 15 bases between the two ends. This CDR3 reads CASSRQGGVKETQYF. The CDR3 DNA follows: TGTGCCAGTAGTAGACAGGGAGGGGTGAAAGAGACCCAGTACTTC.

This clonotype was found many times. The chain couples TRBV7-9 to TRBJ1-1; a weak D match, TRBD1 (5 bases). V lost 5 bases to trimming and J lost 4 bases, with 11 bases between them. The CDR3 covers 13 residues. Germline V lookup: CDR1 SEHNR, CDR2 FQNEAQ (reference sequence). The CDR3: CASSTQGGTEAFF. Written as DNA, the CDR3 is TGTGCCAGCAGCACTCAGGGCGGCACTGAAGCTTTCTTT.

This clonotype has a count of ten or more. The CDR3 coding sequence is TGCGCCAGCAGCCAAGATTTTACTAGCGGGAGTGACGAGCAGTACTTC. Translation: CASSQDFTSGSDEQYF. The genes are TRBV4-3 and TRBJ2-7; 11 bases are shared with TRBD2. Germline V CDR1 and CDR2: LGHNA, YSLEER. V shed 0 bases, J shed 5 bases, and the junction held 6 bases outside the gene matches. The CDR3 loop spans 16 amino acids.